The T cell receptor beta chain under discussion was sequenced for a study of blood T cell repertoires in COVID-19. Generated by immunoSEQ multiplex PCR, the TCRdb table keeps only in-frame clones and is missing some. Among over 100,000 clones, 75% to 90% were seen once, and the ten largest hold about 18%. Material for sequencing was peripheral blood. This receptor was obtained from a human donor with acute or convalescent COVID-19. The donor label of this sample is uncertain.

The CDR3: CAQRGTGGWLRYGYTF. CDR3 coding DNA: TGTGCCCAAAGGGGGACAGGAGGATGGCTCCGCTATGGCTACACCTTC. The V and J genes are TRBV2 and TRBJ1-2; 8 bases are shared with TRBD1. The V segment lost 11 bases and the J segment 4 bases; nucleotides outside the gene matches: 18. CDR3 length equals 16 residues. CDR1 SNHLY and CDR2 FYNNEI come from the germline V gene.